The 3 T cell receptor beta chains presented below share a single source sample, sequenced in a study of metastatic and nonmetastatic thyroid tumors. Thyroid surgery had not been preceded by any treatment in any patient. TCRdb re-called clones via MiXCR from the PCR reads. The sample contains around 15,000 clones, 29% of which appear only once. Sample: tumor tissue. These receptors were obtained from a male donor with papillary thyroid cancer or a benign thyroid nodule (not recorded which). Some clones in this sample may be carry-over from other donors' samples.

Comments on this clone: A read error may account for a junction end that differs from germline. This sequence joins TRBV11-3 and TRBJ1-1; D remains ambiguous. The CDR3 covers 14 residues. Germline V lookup: CDR1 SGHNT, CDR2 YENEEA. The CDR3 region is CGSSIDPESTEAFF. CDR3 DNA: TGTGGCAGCAGCATAGACCCCGAAAGCACTGAAGCTTTCTTT. Full variable domain (outside the CDR3, taken from reference TRBV11-3 and TRBJ1-1): EAGVVQSPRYKIIEKKQPVAFWCNPISGHNTLYWYLQNLGQGPELLIRYENEEAVDDSQLPKDRFSAERLKGVDSTLKIQPAELGDSAVYLCGSSIDPESTEAFFGQGTRLTVV.

This clone was seen at least ten times. The CDR3 spells CASSLRVCQPQHF. CDR3 nucleotide sequence: TGTGCCAGCAGTTTGAGGGTATGCCAGCCCCAGCATTTT. The chain carries TRBV27 and TRBJ1-5; D gene ambiguous. CDR3 length: 13 amino acids. The V gene lost 3 bases and the J gene lost 7 bases, with 10 bases spanning the gap. The germline V gene encodes CDR1 MNHEY and CDR2 SMNVEV (reference sequence).

The chain joins TRBV20-1 to TRBJ2-7, with D possibly called TRBD1 or TRBD2 (5 bases each). CDR1 and CDR2 from the germline V gene are DFQATT and SNEGSKA (reference sequence). The CDR3 covers 17 residues. Trimming removed 0 bases at V and 2 bases at J, with 20 bases between. Here the CDR3 DNA reads TGCAGTGCTAGAGATGGTTACGAGTCGGGACCTACCTACGAGCAGTACTTC. It codes for CSARDGYESGPTYEQYF.